This T cell receptor beta chain was identified in a study of CD8 T cells in ankylosing spondylitis. Study-level points and caveats: Among TCR beta sequences, a motif of about 8 highly homologous variants appeared characteristic of ankylosing spondylitis blood.

Quantitative 5'-RACE was performed with molecular barcodes, and it yielded the TCR beta libraries. TCRdb processed the 5' RACE reads anew with MiXCR; each CDR3 protein has one entry. Among about 140,000 distinct CDR3 sequences listed, about 32% were seen once. This clonotype showed up many times. Its target is not known. Sequencing input: synovial fluid, either unsorted or a sorted T cell fraction (not recorded which). This receptor was identified in a male donor with ankylosing spondylitis.

The CDR3 reads CASSDRGAGTDTQYF. CDR3 sequence (DNA): TGTGCCAGCAGTGACCGGGGGGCCGGCACAGATACGCAGTATTTT. The V and J genes are TRBV6-1 and TRBJ2-3, with TRBD2 as a possible D gene (7 bases). The V end lost 3 bases, the J end lost 1 base, and 11 bases lay between the germline ends. Germline lookup yields CDR1 MNHNS and CDR2 SASEGT. CDR3 size: 15 residues.